This T cell receptor (beta chain) was profiled in a study of shared clonotypes between healthy human individuals. This clone was counted between two and nine times. Profiled with immunoSEQ multiplex PCR; TCRdb holds only in-frame clones, not every one. The sample has roughly 700,000 clones; around 67% are singletons. The CDR3 length is 12 residues. V lost 7 bases and J lost 0, with 7 bases in between. Looked up from germline, CDR1 is MNHNS and CDR2 is SASEGT. This TCR was sampled from a woman in her 30s in good health. The sample comprised memory CD4+ T cells sorted from blood. Specified subset: CD45RA-negative fraction. This chain links TRBV6-1 with TRBJ2-7; no clear D. The CDR3, as DNA: TGTGCCAGCAAGGTCTTCTCCTACGAGCAGTACTTC. This codes for CASKVFSYEQYF.